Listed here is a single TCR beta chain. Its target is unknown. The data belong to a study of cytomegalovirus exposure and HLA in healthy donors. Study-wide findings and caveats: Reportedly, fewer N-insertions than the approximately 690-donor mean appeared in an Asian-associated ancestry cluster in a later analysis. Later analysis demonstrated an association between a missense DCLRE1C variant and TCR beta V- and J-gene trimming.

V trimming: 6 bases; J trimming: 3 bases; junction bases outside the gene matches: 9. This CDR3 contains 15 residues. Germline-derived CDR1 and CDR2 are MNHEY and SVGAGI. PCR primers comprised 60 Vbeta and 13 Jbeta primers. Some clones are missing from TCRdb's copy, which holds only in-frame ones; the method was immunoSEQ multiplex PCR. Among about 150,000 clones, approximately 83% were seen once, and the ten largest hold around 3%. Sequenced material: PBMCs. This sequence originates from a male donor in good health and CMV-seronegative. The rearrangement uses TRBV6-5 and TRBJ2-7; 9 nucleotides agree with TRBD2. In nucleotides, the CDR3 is TGTGCCAGCAGGGGGGCGGCTAGCGGGGACTACGAGCAGTACTTC. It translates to CASRGAASGDYEQYF.